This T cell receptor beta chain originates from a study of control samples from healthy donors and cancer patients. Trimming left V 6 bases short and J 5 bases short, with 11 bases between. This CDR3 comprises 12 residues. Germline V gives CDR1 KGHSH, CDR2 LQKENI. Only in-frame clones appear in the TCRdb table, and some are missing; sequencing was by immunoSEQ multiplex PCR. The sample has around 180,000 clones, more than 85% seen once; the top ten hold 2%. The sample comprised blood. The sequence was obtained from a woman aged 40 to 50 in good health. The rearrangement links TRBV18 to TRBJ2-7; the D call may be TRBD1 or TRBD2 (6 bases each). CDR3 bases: TGTGCCAGCTCGAACGGGGGCGACGAGCAGTACTTC. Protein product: CASSNGGDEQYF.